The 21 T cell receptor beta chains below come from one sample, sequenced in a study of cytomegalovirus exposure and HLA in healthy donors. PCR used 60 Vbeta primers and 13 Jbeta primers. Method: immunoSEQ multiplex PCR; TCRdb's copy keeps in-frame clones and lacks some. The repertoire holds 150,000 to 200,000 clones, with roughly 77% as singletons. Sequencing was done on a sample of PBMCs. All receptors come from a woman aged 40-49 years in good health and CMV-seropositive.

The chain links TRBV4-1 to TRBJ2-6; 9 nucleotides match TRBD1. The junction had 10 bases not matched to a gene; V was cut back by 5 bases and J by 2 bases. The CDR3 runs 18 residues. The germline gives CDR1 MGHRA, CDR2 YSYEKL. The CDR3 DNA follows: TGCGCCAGCAGCATAAGCCTGGGACAGGGTCCTGGGGCCAACGTCCTGACTTTC. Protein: CASSISLGQGPGANVLTF.

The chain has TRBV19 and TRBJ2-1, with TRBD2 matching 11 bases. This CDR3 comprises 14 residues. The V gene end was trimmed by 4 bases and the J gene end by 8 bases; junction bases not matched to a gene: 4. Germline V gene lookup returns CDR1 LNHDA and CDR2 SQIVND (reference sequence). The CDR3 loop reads CASSNSGRGDEQFF. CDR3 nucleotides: TGTGCCAGTAGTAATAGCGGGAGGGGAGATGAGCAGTTCTTC.

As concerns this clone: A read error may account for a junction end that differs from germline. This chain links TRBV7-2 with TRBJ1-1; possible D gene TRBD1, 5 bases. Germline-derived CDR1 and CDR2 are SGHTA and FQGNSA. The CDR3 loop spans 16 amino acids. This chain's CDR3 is CASSLGSRVVKTEAFF. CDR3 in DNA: TGTGCCAGCAGCTTGGGATCCAGGGTAGTGAAGACTGAAGCTTTCTTT.

Here the CDR3 reads CASSLQRGDTGELFF. In DNA form, the CDR3 reads TGCGCCAGCAGCTTGCAGCGGGGGGACACCGGGGAGCTGTTTTTT. The genes are TRBV5-1 and TRBJ2-2; TRBD2 matches at 9 bases. The CDR3 is 15 amino acids. Germline values: CDR1 SGHRS, CDR2 YFSETQ. The trim removed 1 base at V and 3 bases at J, leaving 1 base unmatched.

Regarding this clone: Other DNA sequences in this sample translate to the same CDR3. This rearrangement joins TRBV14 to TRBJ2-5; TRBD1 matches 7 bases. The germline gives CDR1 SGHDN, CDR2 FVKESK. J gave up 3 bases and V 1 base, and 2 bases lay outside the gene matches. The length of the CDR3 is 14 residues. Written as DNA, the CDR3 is TGTGCCAGCAGCCAAGTGGGACAGAAAGAGACCCAGTACTTC. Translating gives CASSQVGQKETQYF.

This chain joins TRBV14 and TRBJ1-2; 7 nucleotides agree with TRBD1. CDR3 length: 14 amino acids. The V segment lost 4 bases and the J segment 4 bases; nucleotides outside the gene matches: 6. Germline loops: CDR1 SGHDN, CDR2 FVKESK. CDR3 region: CASSPQDRLYGYTF. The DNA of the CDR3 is TGTGCCAGCAGCCCCCAGGACAGGCTCTATGGCTACACCTTC.

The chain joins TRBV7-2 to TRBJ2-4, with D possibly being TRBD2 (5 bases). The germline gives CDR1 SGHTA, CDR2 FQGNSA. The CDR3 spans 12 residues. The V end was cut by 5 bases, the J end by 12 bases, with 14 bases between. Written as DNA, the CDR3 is TGTGCCAGCAGCCTAGGAACAGCGGCTCAGTACTTC. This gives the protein CASSLGTAAQYF.

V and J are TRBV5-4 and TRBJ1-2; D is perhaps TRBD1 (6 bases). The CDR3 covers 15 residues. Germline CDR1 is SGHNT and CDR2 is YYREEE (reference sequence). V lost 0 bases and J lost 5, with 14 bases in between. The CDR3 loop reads CASSLEGDISYGYTF. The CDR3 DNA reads TGTGCCAGCAGCTTGGAGGGGGATATCTCATATGGCTACACCTTC.

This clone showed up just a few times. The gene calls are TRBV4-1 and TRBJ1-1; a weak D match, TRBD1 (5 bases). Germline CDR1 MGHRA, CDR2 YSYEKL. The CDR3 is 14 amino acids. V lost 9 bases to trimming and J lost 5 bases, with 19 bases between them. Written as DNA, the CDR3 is TGCGCCAGTGCCGGGAGGGGCGCGGGGACTGAAGCTTTCTTT. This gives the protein CASAGRGAGTEAFF.

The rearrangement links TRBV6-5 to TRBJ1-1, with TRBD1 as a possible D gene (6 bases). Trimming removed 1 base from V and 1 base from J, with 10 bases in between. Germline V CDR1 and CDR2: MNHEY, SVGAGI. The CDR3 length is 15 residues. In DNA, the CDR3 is TGTGCCAGCAGTTACTATGGGACAAGGAACACTGAAGCTTTCTTT. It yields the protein CASSYYGTRNTEAFF.

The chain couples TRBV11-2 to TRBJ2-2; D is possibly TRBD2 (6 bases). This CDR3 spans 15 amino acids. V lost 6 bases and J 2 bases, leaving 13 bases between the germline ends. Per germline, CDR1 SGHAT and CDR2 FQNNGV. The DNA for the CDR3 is TGTGCCAGCAGAAGACCGGGAGTCAACACCGGGGAGCTGTTTTTT. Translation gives CASRRPGVNTGELFF.

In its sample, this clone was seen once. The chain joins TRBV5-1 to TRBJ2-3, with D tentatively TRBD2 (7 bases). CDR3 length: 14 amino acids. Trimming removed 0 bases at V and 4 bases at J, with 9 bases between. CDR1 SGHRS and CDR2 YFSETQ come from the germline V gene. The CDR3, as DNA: TGCGCCAGCAGCTTGGAGGGGGGGGCAGATACGCAGTATTTT. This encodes CASSLEGGADTQYF. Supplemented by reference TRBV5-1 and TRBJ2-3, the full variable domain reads KAGVTQTPRYLIKTRGQQVTLSCSPISGHRSVSWYQQTPGQGLQFLFEYFSETQRNKGNFPGRFSGRQFSNSRSEMNVSTLELGDSALYLCASSLEGGADTQYFGPGTRLTVL.

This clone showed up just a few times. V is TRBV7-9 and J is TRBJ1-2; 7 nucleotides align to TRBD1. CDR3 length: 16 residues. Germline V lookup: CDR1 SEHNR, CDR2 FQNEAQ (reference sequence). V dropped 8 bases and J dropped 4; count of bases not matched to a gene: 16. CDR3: CASGPEYRGDGYGYTF. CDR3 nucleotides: TGTGCCAGCGGTCCCGAATACAGGGGAGACGGCTATGGCTACACCTTC.

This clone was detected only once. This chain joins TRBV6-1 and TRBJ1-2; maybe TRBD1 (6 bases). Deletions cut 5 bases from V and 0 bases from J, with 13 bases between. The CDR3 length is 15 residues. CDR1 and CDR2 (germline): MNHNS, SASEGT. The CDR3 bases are TGTGCCAGCAGTCAGAGGGACACAACTAACTATGGCTACACCTTC. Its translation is CASSQRDTTNYGYTF.

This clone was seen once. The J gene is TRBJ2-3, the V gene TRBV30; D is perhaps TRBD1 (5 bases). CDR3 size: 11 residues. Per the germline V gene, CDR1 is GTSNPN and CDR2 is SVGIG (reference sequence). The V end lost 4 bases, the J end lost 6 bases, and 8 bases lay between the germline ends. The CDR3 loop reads CAWNPGDTQYF. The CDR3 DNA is TGTGCCTGGAATCCAGGGGATACGCAGTATTTT.

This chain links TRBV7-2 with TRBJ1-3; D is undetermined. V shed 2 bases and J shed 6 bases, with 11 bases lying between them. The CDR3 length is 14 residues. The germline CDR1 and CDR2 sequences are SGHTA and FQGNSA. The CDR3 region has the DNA TGTGCCAGCAGCTTAAGCGGCGTTTTAAACACCATATATTTT. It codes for CASSLSGVLNTIYF.

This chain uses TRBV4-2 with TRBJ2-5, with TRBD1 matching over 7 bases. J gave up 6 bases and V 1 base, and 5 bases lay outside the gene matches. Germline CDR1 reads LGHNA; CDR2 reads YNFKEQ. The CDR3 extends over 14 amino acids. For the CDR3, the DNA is TGTGCCAGCAGCCAAGGACAGGGTAGTCAGACCCAGTACTTC. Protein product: CASSQGQGSQTQYF.

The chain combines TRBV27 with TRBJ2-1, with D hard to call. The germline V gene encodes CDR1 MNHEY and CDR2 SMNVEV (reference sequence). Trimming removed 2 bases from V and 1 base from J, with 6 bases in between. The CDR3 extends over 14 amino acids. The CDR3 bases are TGTGCCAGCAGTTTAACGGGTTCCTACAATGAGCAGTTCTTC. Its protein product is CASSLTGSYNEQFF.

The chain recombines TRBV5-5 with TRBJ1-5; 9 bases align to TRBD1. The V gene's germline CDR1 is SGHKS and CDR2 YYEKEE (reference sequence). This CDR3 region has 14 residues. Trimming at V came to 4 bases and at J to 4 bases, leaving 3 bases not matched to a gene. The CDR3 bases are TGTGCCAGCAGCCCCGGACAGGGGAATCAGCCCCAGCATTTT. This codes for CASSPGQGNQPQHF.

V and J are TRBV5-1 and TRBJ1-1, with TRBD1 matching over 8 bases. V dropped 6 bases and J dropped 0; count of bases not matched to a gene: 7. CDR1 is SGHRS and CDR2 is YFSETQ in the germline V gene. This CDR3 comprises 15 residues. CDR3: CASTTGDELNTEAFF. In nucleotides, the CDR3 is TGCGCCAGCACGACAGGGGATGAGTTGAACACTGAAGCTTTCTTT.

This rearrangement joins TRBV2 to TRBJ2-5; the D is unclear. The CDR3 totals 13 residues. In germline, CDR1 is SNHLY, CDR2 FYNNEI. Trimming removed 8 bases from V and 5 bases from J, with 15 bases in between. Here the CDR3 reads CASGVDFGETQYF. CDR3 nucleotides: TGTGCCAGCGGAGTGGATTTTGGGGAGACCCAGTACTTC.